A single sample gave rise to the 18 T cell receptor beta chains below, sequenced in a study of T-cell reconstitution after alpha-beta-depleted transplantation in children. Construction of the TCRbeta library involved unique molecular identifiers. A single record per CDR3 protein comes from TCRdb applying MiXCR to the PCR reads. The table lists 250,000 to 300,000 distinct CDR3 sequences, 10% of them singletons. The specimen comprised PBMCs, sampled before TCRalphabeta/CD19-depleted stem cell transplant. The source of these receptors is a boy in the first two years of life with acute myeloid leukemia, due to receive a stem cell transplant.

This clonotype was seen many times. This chain uses TRBV6-5 with TRBJ2-5; D unclear. The CDR3 is made up of 14 amino acids. Germline assignment: CDR1 MNHEY and CDR2 SVGAGI. The ends were cut back, 0 bases at V and 2 bases at J, with 7 bases in the middle. The CDR3 region is CASSYSTRQETQYF. CDR3 coding DNA: TGTGCCAGCAGTTACTCGACAAGACAAGAGACCCAGTACTTC.

CDR3 in DNA: TGCGCCAGCAGCCAGTCACAGGTAGCGCCGTACGAGCAGTACTTC. It yields the protein CASSQSQVAPYEQYF. The chain combines TRBV5-1 with TRBJ2-7; the D call may be TRBD1 or TRBD2 (5 bases each). The CDR3 covers 15 residues. CDR1 and CDR2 (germline): SGHRS, YFSETQ. V was shortened by 4 bases and J by 4 bases, with 18 bases between the two germline ends.

This chain uses TRBV20-1 with TRBJ2-5; 8 bases match TRBD2. This CDR3 is 15 amino acids long. Per the germline V gene, CDR1 is DFQATT and CDR2 is SNEGSKA (reference sequence). V was pared by 4 bases and J by 5 bases, with 12 bases of the junction left unmatched. CDR3 nucleotide sequence: TGCAGTGCTAAGAGGACTAGCATCAATAGGGAGACCCAGTACTTC. It yields the protein CSAKRTSINRETQYF.

This clonotype was counted at least ten times. The CDR3 reads CASSQRDSHSGQETQYF. CDR3 nucleotide sequence: TGCGCCAGCAGCCAACGAGACAGCCACAGCGGGCAGGAGACCCAGTACTTC. The chain couples TRBV4-3 to TRBJ2-5; the D gene is possibly TRBD2 (6 bases). CDR1 is LGHNA and CDR2 is YSLEER in the germline V gene. This CDR3 is built from 17 residues. The ends were cut back, 2 bases at V and 5 bases at J, with 21 bases in the middle.

This clonotype came up many times. V is TRBV12-3 or TRBV12-4 and J is TRBJ2-1, with TRBD2 matching 16 bases. The CDR3 length is 15 residues. V was clipped by 5 bases and J by 12 bases; unmatched bases: 7. CDR3: CASSLGTSGGALQFF. The CDR3 DNA follows: TGTGCCAGCAGTCTCGGGACTAGCGGGGGGGCCTTGCAGTTCTTC.

Ten or more counts support this clonotype. This chain joins TRBV14 and TRBJ1-2; D remains ambiguous. Germline V gene data show CDR1 as SGHDN and CDR2 as FVKESK. The CDR3 covers 13 residues. Trimming shortened V by 1 base and J by 4 bases, and 7 bases separated the two germline ends. As DNA, the CDR3 is TGTGCCAGCAGCCAAGGGAACTCCTATGGCTACACCTTC. This translates into CASSQGNSYGYTF. Variable domain in full (rest from reference TRBV14 and TRBJ1-2): EAGVTQFPSHSVIEKGQTVTLRCDPISGHDNLYWYRRVMGKEIKFLLHFVKESKQDESGMPNNRFLAERTGGTYSTLKVQPAELEDSGVYFCASSQGNSYGYTFGSGTRLTVV.

On this clonotype: A read error may explain this, as a much larger clone is one base away. The rearrangement uses TRBV5-1 and TRBJ1-1; D uncertain. Germline values: CDR1 SGHRS, CDR2 YFSETQ. The CDR3 extends over 13 amino acids. Trimming stripped 4 bases from V and 1 base from J, with 8 bases between. The CDR3 reads CASSADGNTEAFF. CDR3 coding DNA: TGCGCCAGCAGCGCTGACGGGAACACTGAAGCTTTCTTT.

This clonotype was seen at least ten times. V gene TRBV6-5 combines with J gene TRBJ1-5; maybe TRBD1 (6 bases). CDR3 length equals 16 residues. Trimming cost V 2 bases and J 0 bases, with 11 bases left between them. CDR1 is MNHEY and CDR2 is SVGAGI in the germline V gene. The CDR3 sequence: CASSYGTPYSNQPQHF. As DNA, the CDR3 is TGTGCCAGCAGTTACGGGACACCCTATAGCAATCAGCCCCAGCATTTT.

A word on this clonotype: This may come from a read error, since a much larger clone is one base off. V usage is TRBV19 and J usage is TRBJ2-7; 8 nucleotides align to TRBD1. The CDR3 totals 13 residues. Losses at the gene ends were 5 bases for V and 6 bases for J; bases not matched to a gene: 6. Germline V gene sequence: CDR1 LNHDA, CDR2 SQIVND (reference sequence). For the CDR3, the DNA is TGTGCCAGTAGTCGACAGGGGTGGTGCGAGCAGTACTTC. Translation gives CASSRQGWCEQYF.

In its sample, this clonotype was seen many times. The chain uses TRBV7-2 and TRBJ2-3; 10 nucleotides align to TRBD2. Germline trimming cut 0 bases from V and 4 bases from J; bases unmatched to any gene: 7. There are 17 residues in the CDR3. Per the germline V gene, CDR1 is SGHTA and CDR2 is FQGNSA. CDR3 loop: CASSLAAGSGGPDTQYF. CDR3 in DNA: TGTGCCAGCAGCTTAGCGGCGGGTAGCGGGGGGCCAGATACGCAGTATTTT.

This clonotype came up many times. The V and J genes are TRBV5-1 and TRBJ2-1; perhaps TRBD1 as D (5 bases). The CDR3 sequence is 13 residues long. Germline V gives CDR1 SGHRS, CDR2 YFSETQ. Trimming stripped 7 bases from V and 9 bases from J, with 17 bases between. The CDR3 bases are TGCGCCAGCGGGGCTCAGGGTGCCGGTGAGCAGTTCTTC. Protein product: CASGAQGAGEQFF.

This clonotype was seen many times. The chain recombines TRBV3-1 with TRBJ1-5; D is uncertain. The CDR3 contains 15 residues. V dropped 2 bases and J dropped 2 bases, with 10 bases sitting between them. In germline, CDR1 is LGHDT, CDR2 YNNKEL (reference sequence). The CDR3 DNA reads TGTGCCAGCAGCCAACACCTATTGGGCAATCAGCCCCAGCATTTT. Its translation: CASSQHLLGNQPQHF.

This clonotype was detected many times. V is TRBV7-8 and J is TRBJ2-3, with a weak D call TRBD1 (7 bases). CDR1 SGHVS and CDR2 FQNEAQ come from the germline V gene. The germline V and J ends were trimmed by 0 bases and 2 bases, with 12 bases remaining between them. This CDR3 spans 16 amino acids. The DNA of the CDR3 is TGTGCCAGCAGCTTAGCCAGGGGGGAGGACACAGATACGCAGTATTTT. It yields the protein CASSLARGEDTDTQYF.

This clonotype was recorded at least ten times. V is TRBV12-3 or TRBV12-4 and J is TRBJ1-2; a possible D gene is TRBD1 (6 bases). The length of the CDR3 is 14 residues. Trimming left V 4 bases short and J 1 base short, with 10 bases between. This chain's CDR3 is CASSSGQINYGYTF. CDR3 DNA: TGTGCCAGCAGTTCGGGACAAATTAACTATGGCTACACCTTC.

This clonotype was seen repeatedly, ten times or more. This rearrangement joins TRBV4-3 to TRBJ2-7, with TRBD1 identical over 11 bases. With 0 bases clipped from V and 0 bases from J, the junction kept 10 bases outside the gene matches. This CDR3 is built from 19 residues. Germline assignment: CDR1 LGHNA and CDR2 YSLEER. The CDR3 DNA follows: TGCGCCAGCAGCCAAGAACTAGGACAGGGGGCTGCGGACTCCTACGAGCAGTACTTC. It specifies CASSQELGQGAADSYEQYF.

This clonotype was seen repeatedly, ten times or more. The chain links TRBV7-9 to TRBJ1-1; D remains ambiguous. V was pared by 6 bases and J by 1 base, with 12 bases between. Germline CDR1 and CDR2: SEHNR and FQNEAQ (reference sequence). This CDR3 has 14 residues. The CDR3 bases are TGTGCCAGCAGGCTAGCGGCAGGGAACACTGAAGCTTTCTTT. It codes for CASRLAAGNTEAFF.

This clonotype was seen a handful of times. V usage is TRBV28 and J usage is TRBJ2-3, with D perhaps matching TRBD1 (5 bases). Trimming removed 3 bases from V and 0 bases from J, with 16 bases in between. The germline gives CDR1 MDHEN, CDR2 SYDVKM. The CDR3 runs to 17 residues. The CDR3 nucleotides read TGTGCCAGCAGTTTTCCCAAGTCAGGGCTGAGCACAGATACGCAGTATTTT. It codes for CASSFPKSGLSTDTQYF. Drawing the rest from reference TRBV28 and TRBJ2-3, the complete variable domain is DVKVTQSSRYLVKRTGEKVFLECVQDMDHENMFWYRQDPGLGLRLIYFSYDVKMKEKGDIPEGYSVSREKKERFSLILESASTNQTSMYLCASSFPKSGLSTDTQYFGPGTRLTVL.

This clonotype was found many times. The chain joins TRBV11-2 to TRBJ2-5, with D possibly matching TRBD2 (5 bases). Germline V gene data show CDR1 as SGHAT and CDR2 as FQNNGV. Trimming removed 1 base at V and 2 bases at J, with 14 bases between. This CDR3 is 16 amino acids long. The CDR3 sequence: CASSLGGLADQETQYF. CDR3 nucleotide sequence: TGTGCCAGCAGCTTAGGAGGCCTAGCTGATCAAGAGACCCAGTACTTC.